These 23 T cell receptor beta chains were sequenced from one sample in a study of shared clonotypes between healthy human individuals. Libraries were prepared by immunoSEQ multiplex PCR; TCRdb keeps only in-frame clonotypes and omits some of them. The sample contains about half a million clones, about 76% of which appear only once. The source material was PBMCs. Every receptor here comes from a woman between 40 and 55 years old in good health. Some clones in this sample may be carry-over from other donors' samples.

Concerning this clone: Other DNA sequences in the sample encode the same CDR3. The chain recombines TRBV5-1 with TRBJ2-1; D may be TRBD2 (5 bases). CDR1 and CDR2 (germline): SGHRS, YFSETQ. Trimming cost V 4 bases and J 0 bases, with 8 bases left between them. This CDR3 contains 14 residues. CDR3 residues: CASSPGSSYNEQFF. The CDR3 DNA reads TGCGCCAGCAGCCCGGGGAGCTCCTACAATGAGCAGTTCTTC.

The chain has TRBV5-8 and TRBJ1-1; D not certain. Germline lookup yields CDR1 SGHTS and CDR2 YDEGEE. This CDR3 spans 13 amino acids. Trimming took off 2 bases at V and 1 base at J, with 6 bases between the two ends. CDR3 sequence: CASSFQTNTEAFF. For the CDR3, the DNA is TGTGCCAGCAGCTTTCAAACGAACACTGAAGCTTTCTTT.

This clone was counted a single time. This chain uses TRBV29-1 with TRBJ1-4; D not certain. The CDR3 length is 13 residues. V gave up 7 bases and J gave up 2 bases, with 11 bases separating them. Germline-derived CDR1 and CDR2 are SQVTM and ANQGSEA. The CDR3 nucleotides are TGCAGCGCCTATCAAGGGACTAATGAAAAACTGTTTTTT. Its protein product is CSAYQGTNEKLFF.

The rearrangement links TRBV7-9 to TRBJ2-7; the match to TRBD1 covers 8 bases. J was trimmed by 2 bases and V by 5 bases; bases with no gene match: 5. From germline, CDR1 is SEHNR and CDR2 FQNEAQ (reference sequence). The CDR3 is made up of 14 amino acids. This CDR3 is CASSARDRTYEQYF. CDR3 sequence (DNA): TGTGCCAGCAGCGCACGGGACAGGACCTACGAGCAGTACTTC.

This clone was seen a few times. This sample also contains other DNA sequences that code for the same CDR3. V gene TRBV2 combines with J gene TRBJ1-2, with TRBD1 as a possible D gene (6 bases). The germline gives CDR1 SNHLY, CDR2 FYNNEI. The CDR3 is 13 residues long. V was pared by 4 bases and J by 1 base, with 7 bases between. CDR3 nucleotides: TGTGCCAGCAGTGTGGACAGTAACTATGGCTACACCTTC. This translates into CASSVDSNYGYTF.

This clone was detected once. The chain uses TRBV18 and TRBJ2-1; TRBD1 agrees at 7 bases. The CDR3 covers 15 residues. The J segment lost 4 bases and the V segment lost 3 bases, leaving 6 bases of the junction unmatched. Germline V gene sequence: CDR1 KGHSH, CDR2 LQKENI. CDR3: CASSPGQILYNEQFF. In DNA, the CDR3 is TGTGCCAGCTCACCGGGACAGATCCTTTACAATGAGCAGTTCTTC.

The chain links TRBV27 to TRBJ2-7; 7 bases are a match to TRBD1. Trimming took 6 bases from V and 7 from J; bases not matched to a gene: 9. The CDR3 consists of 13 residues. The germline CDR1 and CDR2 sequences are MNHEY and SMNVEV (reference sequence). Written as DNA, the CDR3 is TGTGCCAGCAGAGACAGGGCCCAGTTGGAGCAGTACTTC. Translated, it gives CASRDRAQLEQYF.

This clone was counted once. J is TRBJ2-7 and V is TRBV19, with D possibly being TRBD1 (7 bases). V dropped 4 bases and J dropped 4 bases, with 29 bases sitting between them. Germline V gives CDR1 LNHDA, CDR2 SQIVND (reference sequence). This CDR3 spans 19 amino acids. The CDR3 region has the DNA TGTGCCAGTAGTAAGGGTTCCGGGACAGAGCGGGCGACGGGGTACGAGCAGTACTTC. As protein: CASSKGSGTERATGYEQYF.

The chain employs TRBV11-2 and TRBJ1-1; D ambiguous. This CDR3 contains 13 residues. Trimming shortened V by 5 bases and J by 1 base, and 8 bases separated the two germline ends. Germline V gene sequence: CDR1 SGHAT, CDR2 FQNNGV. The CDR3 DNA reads TGTGCCAGCAGCCCCACGTCGAACACTGAAGCTTTCTTT. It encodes CASSPTSNTEAFF.

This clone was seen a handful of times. CDR3 nucleotides: TGTGCCAGCAGTTTATCTAGCGGGAGCAGAGAGACCCAGTACTTC. Translation: CASSLSSGSRETQYF. The V and J genes are TRBV27 and TRBJ2-5; 9 bases line up with TRBD2. The J segment lost 4 bases and the V segment lost 0 bases, leaving 3 bases of the junction unmatched. The CDR3 sequence is 15 residues long. The V gene's germline CDR1 is MNHEY and CDR2 SMNVEV (reference sequence).

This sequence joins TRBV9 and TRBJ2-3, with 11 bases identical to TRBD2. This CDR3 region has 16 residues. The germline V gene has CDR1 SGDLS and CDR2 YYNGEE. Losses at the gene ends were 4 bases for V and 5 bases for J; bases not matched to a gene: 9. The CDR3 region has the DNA TGTGCCAGCAGCACCCGAGGGGGGACTAGCGGAGATACGCAGTATTTT. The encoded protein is CASSTRGGTSGDTQYF. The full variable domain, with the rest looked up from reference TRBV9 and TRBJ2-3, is DSGVTQTPKHLITATGQRVTLRCSPRSGDLSVYWYQQSLDQGLQFLIQYYNGEERAKGNILERFSAQQFPDLHSELNLSSLELGDSALYFCASSTRGGTSGDTQYFGPGTRLTVL.

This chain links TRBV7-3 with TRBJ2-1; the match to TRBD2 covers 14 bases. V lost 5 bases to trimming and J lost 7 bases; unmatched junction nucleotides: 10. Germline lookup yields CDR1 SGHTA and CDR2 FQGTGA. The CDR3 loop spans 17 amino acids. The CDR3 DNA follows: TGTGCCAGCAGCCACGGGACTAGCGGGAGCAGTAGGAATGAGCAGTTCTTC. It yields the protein CASSHGTSGSSRNEQFF.

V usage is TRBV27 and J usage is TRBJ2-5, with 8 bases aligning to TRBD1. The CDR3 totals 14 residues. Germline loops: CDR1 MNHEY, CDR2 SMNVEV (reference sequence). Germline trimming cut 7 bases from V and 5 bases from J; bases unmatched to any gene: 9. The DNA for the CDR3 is TGTGCCAGCAAAACCTGGACAGGGTATGAGACCCAGTACTTC. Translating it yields CASKTWTGYETQYF.

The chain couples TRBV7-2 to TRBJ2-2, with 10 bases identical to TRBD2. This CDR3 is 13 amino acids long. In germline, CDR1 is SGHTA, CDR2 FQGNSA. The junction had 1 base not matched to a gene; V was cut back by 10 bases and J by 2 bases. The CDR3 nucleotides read TGTGCCACTAGCGGGAGTAACACCGGGGAGCTGTTTTTT. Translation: CATSGSNTGELFF.

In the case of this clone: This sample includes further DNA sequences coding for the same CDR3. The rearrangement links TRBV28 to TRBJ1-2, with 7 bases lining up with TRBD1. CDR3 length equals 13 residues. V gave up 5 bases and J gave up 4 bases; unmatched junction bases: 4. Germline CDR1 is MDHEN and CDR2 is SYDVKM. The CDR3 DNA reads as TGTGCCAGCAGTGTCGGGACAGCCTATGGCTACACCTTC. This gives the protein CASSVGTAYGYTF.

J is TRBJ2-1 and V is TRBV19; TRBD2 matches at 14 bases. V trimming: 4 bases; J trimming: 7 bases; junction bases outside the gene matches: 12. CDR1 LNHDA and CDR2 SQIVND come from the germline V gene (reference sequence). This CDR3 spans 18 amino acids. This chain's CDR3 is CASSRRTSGRLFGNEQFF. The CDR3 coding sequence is TGTGCCAGTAGTAGAAGGACTAGCGGGAGGTTGTTCGGTAATGAGCAGTTCTTC.

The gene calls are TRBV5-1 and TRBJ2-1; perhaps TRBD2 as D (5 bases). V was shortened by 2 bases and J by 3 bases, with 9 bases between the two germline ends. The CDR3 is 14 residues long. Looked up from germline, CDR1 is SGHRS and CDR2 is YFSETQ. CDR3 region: CASSLESGYNEQFF. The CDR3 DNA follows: TGCGCCAGCAGCTTAGAGAGCGGCTACAATGAGCAGTTCTTC.

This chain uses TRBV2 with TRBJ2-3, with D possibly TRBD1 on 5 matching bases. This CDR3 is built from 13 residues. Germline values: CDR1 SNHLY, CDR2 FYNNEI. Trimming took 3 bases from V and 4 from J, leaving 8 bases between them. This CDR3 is CASSDRVSDTQYF. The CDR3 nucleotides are TGTGCCAGCAGTGACAGGGTTTCAGATACGCAGTATTTT. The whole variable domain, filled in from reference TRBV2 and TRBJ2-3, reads EPEVTQTPSHQVTQMGQEVILRCVPISNHLYFYWYRQILGQKVEFLVSFYNNEISEKSEIFDDQFSVERPDGSNFTLKIRSTKLEDSAMYFCASSDRVSDTQYFGPGTRLTVL.

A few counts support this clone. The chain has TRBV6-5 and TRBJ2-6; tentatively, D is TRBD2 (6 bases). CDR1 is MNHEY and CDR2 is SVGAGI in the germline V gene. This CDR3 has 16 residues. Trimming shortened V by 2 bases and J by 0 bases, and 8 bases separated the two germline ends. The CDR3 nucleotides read TGTGCCAGCAGTTACGGGGAGGACTCTGGGGCCAACGTCCTGACTTTC. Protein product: CASSYGEDSGANVLTF.

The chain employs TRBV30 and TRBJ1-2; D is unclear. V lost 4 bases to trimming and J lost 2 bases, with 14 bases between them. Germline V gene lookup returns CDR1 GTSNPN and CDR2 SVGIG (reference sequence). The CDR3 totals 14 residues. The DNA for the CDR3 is TGTGCCTGGACCTTACAAACATCCAACTATGGCTACACCTTC. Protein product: CAWTLQTSNYGYTF.

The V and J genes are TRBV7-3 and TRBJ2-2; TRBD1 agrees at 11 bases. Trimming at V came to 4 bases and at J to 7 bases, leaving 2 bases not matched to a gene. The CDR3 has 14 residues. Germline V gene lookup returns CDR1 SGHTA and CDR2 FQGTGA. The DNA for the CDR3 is TGTGCCAGCAGCTGGGACAGGGGGATCGGGGAGCTGTTTTTT. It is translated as CASSWDRGIGELFF.

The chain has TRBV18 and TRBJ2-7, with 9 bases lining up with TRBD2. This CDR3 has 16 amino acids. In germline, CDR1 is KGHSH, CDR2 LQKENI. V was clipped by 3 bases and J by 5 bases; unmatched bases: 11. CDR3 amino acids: CASSPDRGGGGHEQYF. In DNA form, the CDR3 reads TGTGCCAGCTCACCCGATCGTGGCGGGGGGGGGCACGAGCAGTACTTC.

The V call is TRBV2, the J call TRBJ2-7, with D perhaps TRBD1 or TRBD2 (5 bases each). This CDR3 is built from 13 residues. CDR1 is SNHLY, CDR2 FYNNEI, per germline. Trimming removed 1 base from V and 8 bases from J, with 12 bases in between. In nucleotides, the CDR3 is TGTGCCAGCAGTGAAGTCCGGGACGACCAGCAGTACTTC. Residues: CASSEVRDDQQYF. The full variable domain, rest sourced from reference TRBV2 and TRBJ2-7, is EPEVTQTPSHQVTQMGQEVILRCVPISNHLYFYWYRQILGQKVEFLVSFYNNEISEKSEIFDDQFSVERPDGSNFTLKIRSTKLEDSAMYFCASSEVRDDQQYFGPGTRLTVT.